The present entry profiles one T cell receptor beta chain with its context. The sample comes from a study of blood T cell repertoires in COVID-19. Turning to the study itself: Sites across the United States, Italy and Spain contributed samples from acute and convalescent COVID-19. PBMCs, B-cell-depleted T cells, or T cells were the source of the cDNA or gDNA that made up the material.

Study processing details: Amplification of reference gene primers was used by the study to estimate nucleated cell counts. TCRdb's table, derived via immunoSEQ multiplex PCR, lists solely in-frame clones and lacks some. The DNA was the basis for D and trimming; V, J and clone size are from that table. The data show a few hundred thousand clones, roughly 88% seen once. The origin of this receptor is a man older than 75 with acute or convalescent COVID-19. The specimen was peripheral blood.

Written as DNA, the CDR3 is TGCGCCAGTTCCTATAGCGGGAGCTACGAGCAGTACTTC. Its protein product is CASSYSGSYEQYF. V is TRBV5-1 and J is TRBJ2-7; TRBD2 matches at 9 bases. V gave up 8 bases and J gave up 3 bases; unmatched junction bases: 6. The CDR3 covers 13 residues. Germline-derived CDR1 and CDR2 are SGHRS and YFSETQ.